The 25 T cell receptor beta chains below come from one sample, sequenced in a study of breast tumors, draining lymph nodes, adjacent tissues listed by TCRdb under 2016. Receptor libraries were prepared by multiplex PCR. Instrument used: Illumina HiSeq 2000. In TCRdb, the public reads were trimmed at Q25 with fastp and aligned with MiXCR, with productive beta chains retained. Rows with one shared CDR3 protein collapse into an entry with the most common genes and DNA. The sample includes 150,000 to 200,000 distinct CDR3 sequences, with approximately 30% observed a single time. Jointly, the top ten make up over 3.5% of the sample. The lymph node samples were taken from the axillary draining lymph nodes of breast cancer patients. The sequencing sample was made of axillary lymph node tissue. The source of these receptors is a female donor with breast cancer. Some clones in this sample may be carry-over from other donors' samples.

The CDR3 coding sequence is TGTGCCAGCAGTGACGCTCGGACAGGGTGCAATGAGCAGTTCTTC. Its protein is CASSDARTGCNEQFF. The chain carries TRBV7-2 and TRBJ2-1, with 8 nucleotides matching TRBD1. Germline CDR1 SGHTA, CDR2 FQGNSA. Trimming at V came to 6 bases and at J to 6 bases, leaving 10 bases not matched to a gene. The CDR3 is made up of 15 amino acids. Based on the CDR3 plus reference TRBV7-2 and TRBJ2-1, the full variable domain is GAGVSQSPSNKVTEKGKDVELRCDPISGHTALYWYRQSLGQGLEFLIYFQGNSAPDKSGLPSDRFSAERTGGSVSTLTIQRTQQEDSAVYLCASSDARTGCNEQFFGPGTRLTVL.

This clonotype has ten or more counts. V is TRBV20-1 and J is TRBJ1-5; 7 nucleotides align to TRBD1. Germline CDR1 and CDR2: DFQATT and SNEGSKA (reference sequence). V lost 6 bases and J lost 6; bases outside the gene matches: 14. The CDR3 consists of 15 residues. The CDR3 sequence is CSALRGGQRGQPQHF. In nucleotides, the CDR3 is TGCAGTGCCCTCAGGGGGGGACAGCGGGGTCAGCCCCAGCATTTT.

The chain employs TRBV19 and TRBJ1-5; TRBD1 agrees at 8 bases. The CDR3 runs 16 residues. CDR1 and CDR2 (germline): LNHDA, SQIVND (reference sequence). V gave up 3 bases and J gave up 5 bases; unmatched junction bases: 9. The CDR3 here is CASSILQDRVDQPQHF. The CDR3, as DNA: TGTGCCAGTAGTATCCTTCAGGACAGGGTGGATCAGCCCCAGCATTTT.

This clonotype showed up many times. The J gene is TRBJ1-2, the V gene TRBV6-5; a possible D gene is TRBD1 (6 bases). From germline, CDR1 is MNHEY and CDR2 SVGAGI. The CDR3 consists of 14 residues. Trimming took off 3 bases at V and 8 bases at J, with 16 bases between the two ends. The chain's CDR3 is CASSYLGGLEGYTF. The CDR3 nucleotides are TGTGCCAGCAGTTATTTGGGGGGCCTCGAGGGCTACACCTTC.

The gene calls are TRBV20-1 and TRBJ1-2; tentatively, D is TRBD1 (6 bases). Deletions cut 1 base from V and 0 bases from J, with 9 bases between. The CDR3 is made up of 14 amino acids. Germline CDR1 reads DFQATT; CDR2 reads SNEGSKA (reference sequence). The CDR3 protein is CSARGQGTNYGYTF. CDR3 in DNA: TGCAGTGCTAGAGGGCAGGGGACTAACTATGGCTACACCTTC.

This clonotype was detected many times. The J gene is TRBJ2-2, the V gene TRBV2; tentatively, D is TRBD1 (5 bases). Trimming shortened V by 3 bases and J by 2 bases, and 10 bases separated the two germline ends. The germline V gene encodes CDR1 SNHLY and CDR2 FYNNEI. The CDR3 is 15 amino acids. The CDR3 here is CASSDQGINTGELFF. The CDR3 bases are TGTGCCAGCAGTGACCAGGGTATCAACACCGGGGAGCTGTTTTTT.

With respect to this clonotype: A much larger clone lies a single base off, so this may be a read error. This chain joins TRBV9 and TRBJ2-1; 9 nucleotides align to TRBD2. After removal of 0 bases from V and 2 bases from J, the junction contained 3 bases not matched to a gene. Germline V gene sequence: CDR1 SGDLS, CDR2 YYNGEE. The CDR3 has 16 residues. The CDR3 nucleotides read TGTGCCAGCAGCGTAGGCGGGAGGGTGACCTACAATGAGCAGTTCTTC. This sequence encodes CASSVGGRVTYNEQFF.

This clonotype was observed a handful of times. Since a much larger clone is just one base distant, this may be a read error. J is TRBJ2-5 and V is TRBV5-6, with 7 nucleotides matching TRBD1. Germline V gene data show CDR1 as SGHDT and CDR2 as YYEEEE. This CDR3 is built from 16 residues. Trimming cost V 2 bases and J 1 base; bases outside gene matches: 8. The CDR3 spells CASSFGLGTVQETQYF. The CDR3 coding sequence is TGTGCCAGCAGCTTTGGTCTGGGGACAGTCCAAGAGACCCAGTACTTC.

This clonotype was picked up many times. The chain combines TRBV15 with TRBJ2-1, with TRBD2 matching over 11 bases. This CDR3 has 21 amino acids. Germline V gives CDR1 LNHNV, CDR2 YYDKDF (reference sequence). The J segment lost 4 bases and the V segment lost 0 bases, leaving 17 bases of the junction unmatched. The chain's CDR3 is CATSRERVRTSGSSTYNEQFF. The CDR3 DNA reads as TGTGCCACCAGCAGAGAACGGGTTAGAACTAGCGGGAGCTCAACGTACAATGAGCAGTTCTTC.

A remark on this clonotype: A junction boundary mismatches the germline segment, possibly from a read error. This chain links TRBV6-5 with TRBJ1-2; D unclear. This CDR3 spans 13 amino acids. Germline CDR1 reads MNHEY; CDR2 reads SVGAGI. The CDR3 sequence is CASSRSYLSGFTF. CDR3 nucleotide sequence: TGTGCCAGCAGCCGGAGTTACTTGTCGGGCTTCACCTTC.

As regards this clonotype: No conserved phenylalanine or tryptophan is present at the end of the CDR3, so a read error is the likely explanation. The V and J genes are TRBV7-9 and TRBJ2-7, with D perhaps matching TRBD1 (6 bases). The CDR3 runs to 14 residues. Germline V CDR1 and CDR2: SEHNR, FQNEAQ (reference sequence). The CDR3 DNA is TGTGTCAGCAGCCCTTCGAACAGGGCCTACGAGCAGTACCTC. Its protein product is CVSSPSNRAYEQYL.

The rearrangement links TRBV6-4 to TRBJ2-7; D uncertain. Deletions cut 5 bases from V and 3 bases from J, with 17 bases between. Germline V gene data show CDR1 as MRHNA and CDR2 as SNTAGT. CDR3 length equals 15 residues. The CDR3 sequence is CASSHPVQALYEQYF. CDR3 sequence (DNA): TGTGCCAGCAGTCACCCGGTGCAGGCTCTCTACGAGCAGTACTTC.

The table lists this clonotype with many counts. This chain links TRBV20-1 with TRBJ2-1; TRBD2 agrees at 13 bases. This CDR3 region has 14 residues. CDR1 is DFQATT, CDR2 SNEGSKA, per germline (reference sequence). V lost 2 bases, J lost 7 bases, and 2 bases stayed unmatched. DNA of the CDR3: TGCAGTGCTAGACCGGGACTAGCGGGGAATGAGCAGTTCTTC. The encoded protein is CSARPGLAGNEQFF.

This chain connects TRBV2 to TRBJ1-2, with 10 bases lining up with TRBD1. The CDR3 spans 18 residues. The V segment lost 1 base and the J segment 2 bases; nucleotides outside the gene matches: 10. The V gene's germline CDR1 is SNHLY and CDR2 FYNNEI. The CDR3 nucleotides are TGTGCCAGCAGTGAAGTTGGGACAGGGGTCCCCTTGAACTATGGCTACACCTTC. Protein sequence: CASSEVGTGVPLNYGYTF.

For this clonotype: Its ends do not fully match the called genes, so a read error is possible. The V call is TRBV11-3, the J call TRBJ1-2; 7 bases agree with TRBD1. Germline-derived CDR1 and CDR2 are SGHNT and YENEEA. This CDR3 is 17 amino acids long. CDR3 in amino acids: CANSQREGAISNYGYTF. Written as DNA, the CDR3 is TGTGCCAACAGCCAGAGAGAGGGGGCGATCTCTAACTATGGCTACACCTTC.

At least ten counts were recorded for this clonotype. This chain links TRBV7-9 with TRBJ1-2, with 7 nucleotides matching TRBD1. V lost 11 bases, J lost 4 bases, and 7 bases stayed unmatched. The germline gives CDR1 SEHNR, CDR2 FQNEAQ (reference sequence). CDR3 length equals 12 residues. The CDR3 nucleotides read TGTGCCGGGGGGGGGGACAGCTATGGCTACACCTTC. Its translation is CAGGGDSYGYTF.

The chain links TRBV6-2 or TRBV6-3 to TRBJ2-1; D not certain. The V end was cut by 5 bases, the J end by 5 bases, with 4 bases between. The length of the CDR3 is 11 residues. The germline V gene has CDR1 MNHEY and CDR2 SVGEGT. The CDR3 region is CASSTHNEQFF. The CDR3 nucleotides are TGTGCCAGCAGTACACACAATGAGCAGTTCTTC.

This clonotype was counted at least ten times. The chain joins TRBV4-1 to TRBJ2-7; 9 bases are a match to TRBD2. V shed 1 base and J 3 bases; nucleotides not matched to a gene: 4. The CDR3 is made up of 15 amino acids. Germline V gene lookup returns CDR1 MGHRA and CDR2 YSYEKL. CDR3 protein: CASSQVPSGDYEQYF. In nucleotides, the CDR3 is TGCGCCAGCAGCCAAGTCCCTAGCGGGGACTACGAGCAGTACTTC.

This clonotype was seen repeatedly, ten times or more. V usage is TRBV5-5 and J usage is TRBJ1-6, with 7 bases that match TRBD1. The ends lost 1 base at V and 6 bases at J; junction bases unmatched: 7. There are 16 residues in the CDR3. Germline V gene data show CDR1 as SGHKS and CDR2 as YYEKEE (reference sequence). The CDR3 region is CASSLWGDSLNSPLHF. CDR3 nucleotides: TGTGCCAGCAGCTTGTGGGGGGACAGCCTTAATTCACCCCTCCACTTT.

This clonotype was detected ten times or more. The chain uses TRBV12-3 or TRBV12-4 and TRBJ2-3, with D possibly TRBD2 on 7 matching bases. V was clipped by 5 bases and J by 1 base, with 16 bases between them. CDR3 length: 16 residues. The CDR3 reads CASSGGGLGGTDTQYF. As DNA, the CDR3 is TGTGCCAGCAGTGGGGGGGGCCTTGGGGGCACAGATACGCAGTATTTT.

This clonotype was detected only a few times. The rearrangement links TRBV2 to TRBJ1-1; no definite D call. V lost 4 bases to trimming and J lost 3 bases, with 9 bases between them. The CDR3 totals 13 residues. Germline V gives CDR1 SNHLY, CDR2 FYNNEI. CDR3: CASSVRDDTEAFF. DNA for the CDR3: TGTGCCAGCAGTGTGAGGGATGACACTGAAGCTTTCTTT.

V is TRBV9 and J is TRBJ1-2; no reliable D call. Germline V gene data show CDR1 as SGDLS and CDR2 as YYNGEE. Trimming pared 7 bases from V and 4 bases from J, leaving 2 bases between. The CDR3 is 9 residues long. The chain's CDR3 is CASRYGYTF. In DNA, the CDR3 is TGTGCCAGCCGCTATGGCTACACCTTC. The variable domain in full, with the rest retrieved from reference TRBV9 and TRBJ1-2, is DSGVTQTPKHLITATGQRVTLRCSPRSGDLSVYWYQQSLDQGLQFLIQYYNGEERAKGNILERFSAQQFPDLHSELNLSSLELGDSALYFCASRYGYTFGSGTRLTVV.

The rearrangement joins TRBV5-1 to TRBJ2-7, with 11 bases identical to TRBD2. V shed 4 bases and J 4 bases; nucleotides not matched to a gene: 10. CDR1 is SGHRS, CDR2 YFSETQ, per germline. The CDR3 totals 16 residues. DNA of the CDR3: TGCGCCAGCAGCATAACCCGACTAGCGGGAACGTACGAGCAGTACTTC. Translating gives CASSITRLAGTYEQYF.

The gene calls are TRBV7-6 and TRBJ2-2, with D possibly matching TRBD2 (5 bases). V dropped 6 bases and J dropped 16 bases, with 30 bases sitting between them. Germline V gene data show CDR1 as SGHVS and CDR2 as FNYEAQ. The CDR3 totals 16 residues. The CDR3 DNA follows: TGTGCCAGCAGTCCAGTGGGCACAACGAACACCGGGAAGCCGTTTTTT. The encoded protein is CASSPVGTTNTGKPFF.

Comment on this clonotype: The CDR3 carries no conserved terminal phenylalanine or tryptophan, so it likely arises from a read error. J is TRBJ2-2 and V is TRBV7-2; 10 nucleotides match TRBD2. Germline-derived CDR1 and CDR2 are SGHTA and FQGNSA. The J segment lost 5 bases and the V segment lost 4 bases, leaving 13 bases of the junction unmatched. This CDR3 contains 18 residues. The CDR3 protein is CASSSGAGGASETGELFL. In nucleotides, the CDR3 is TGTGCCAGCAGCTCGGGAGCGGGGGGGGCTAGCGAAACCGGGGAGCTGTTTCTT.